These T cell receptor beta chains were read from a single sample in a study of blood T cells in healthy people across ages. Each CDR3 protein gets one entry after TCRdb re-called the 5' RACE reads with MiXCR. The sample comprises over 1,300,000 distinct CDR3 sequences, roughly 60% of which are singletons, and 6.5% to 8.5% rests with the top ten. Sequences were obtained from blood. These receptor sequences come from a young man in good health. CDR3s include the opening cysteine and the closing phenylalanine or tryptophan. The order of the fields is D gene, V gene, J gene, clone size, CDR3 length, CDR3 DNA, CDR3 protein. The D gene is left open where the match is weak. The size of a clone is reported for some rows only, either as once, few or many, or as a class for expanded clones.

D gene: .; V gene: TRBV20-1; J gene: TRBJ2-4; clone size: once; CDR3 length: 12; CDR3 DNA: TGCAGTGTCCGACCGACAGAAAACATTCAGTACTTC; CDR3 protein: CSVRPTENIQYF
D gene: .; V gene: TRBV28; J gene: TRBJ1-6; clone size: .; CDR3 length: 15; CDR3 DNA: TGTGCCAGCAGTCGAACCTCCGCCGGGAATTCACCCCTCCACTTT; CDR3 protein: CASSRTSAGNSPLHF
D gene: .; V gene: TRBV2; J gene: TRBJ2-4; clone size: .; CDR3 length: 15; CDR3 DNA: TGTGCCAGCAGTGAAGTGGCGGTAGCCAAAAACATTCAGTACTTC; CDR3 protein: CASSEVAVAKNIQYF
D gene: TRBD1; V gene: TRBV6-2/TRBV6-3; J gene: TRBJ1-3; clone size: .; CDR3 length: 16; CDR3 DNA: TGTGCCAGCAGTCGATCACAGGGGCGCTCTGGAAACACCATATATTTT; CDR3 protein: CASSRSQGRSGNTIYF
D gene: .; V gene: TRBV6-2/TRBV6-3; J gene: TRBJ2-2; clone size: .; CDR3 length: 12; CDR3 DNA: TGTGCCAGCAACGCGGACACCGGGGAGCTGTTTTTT; CDR3 protein: CASNADTGELFF
D gene: .; V gene: TRBV12-3/TRBV12-4; J gene: TRBJ1-5; clone size: few; CDR3 length: 15; CDR3 DNA: TGTGCCAGCAGTCTCGGTGGTTCCGGCAATCAGCCCCAGCATTTT; CDR3 protein: CASSLGGSGNQPQHF
D gene: TRBD1; V gene: TRBV20-1; J gene: TRBJ1-5; clone size: .; CDR3 length: 14; CDR3 DNA: TGCAGCGCTCGCGGACAGGCTAGCAATCAGCCCCAGCATTTT; CDR3 protein: CSARGQASNQPQHF
D gene: TRBD1; V gene: TRBV25-1; J gene: TRBJ2-7; clone size: .; CDR3 length: 15; CDR3 DNA: TGTGCCAGCAGTGAATCCGGGACAGGGGATTCCGAGCAGTACTTC; CDR3 protein: CASSESGTGDSEQYF
D gene: .; V gene: TRBV6-6; J gene: TRBJ2-7; clone size: few; CDR3 length: 14; CDR3 DNA: TGTGCCAGCAGTTACCTGAAGACTAGTTACGAGCAGTACTTC; CDR3 protein: CASSYLKTSYEQYF
D gene: .; V gene: TRBV20-1; J gene: TRBJ2-3; clone size: once; CDR3 length: 15; CDR3 DNA: TGCAGTGCTAGCGAGTTAGGGAGGAGCACAGATACGCAGTATTTT; CDR3 protein: CSASELGRSTDTQYF
D gene: TRBD2; V gene: TRBV28; J gene: TRBJ2-1; clone size: .; CDR3 length: 16; CDR3 DNA: TGTGCCTCACAACTAGCGGGGATCGGGGTCTACAATGAGCAGTTCTTC; CDR3 protein: CASQLAGIGVYNEQFF
D gene: .; V gene: TRBV13; J gene: TRBJ2-7; clone size: .; CDR3 length: 13; CDR3 DNA: TGTGCCAGCGGCCCCCCGAATACCTACGAGCAGTACTTC; CDR3 protein: CASGPPNTYEQYF
D gene: TRBD1; V gene: TRBV9; J gene: TRBJ1-2; clone size: few; CDR3 length: 14; CDR3 DNA: TGTGCCAGCAGCGTAGTTAACAGGGGGGATGGCTACACCTTC; CDR3 protein: CASSVVNRGDGYTF
D gene: .; V gene: TRBV7-2; J gene: TRBJ2-5; clone size: few; CDR3 length: 15; CDR3 DNA: TGTGCCAGCAGCTTGTTGTCAGGGACCCAAGAGACCCAGTACTTC; CDR3 protein: CASSLLSGTQETQYF
D gene: TRBD1; V gene: TRBV11-2; J gene: TRBJ2-7; clone size: .; CDR3 length: 15; CDR3 DNA: TGTGCCAGCAGCTACAACCCCGGGACAGGGGACGAGCAGTACTTC; CDR3 protein: CASSYNPGTGDEQYF
D gene: TRBD2; V gene: TRBV14; J gene: TRBJ2-1; clone size: .; CDR3 length: 15; CDR3 DNA: TGTGCCAGCAGCCAAGAGCGGGGGTTCTACAATGAGCAGTTCTTC; CDR3 protein: CASSQERGFYNEQFF
D gene: TRBD2; V gene: TRBV2; J gene: TRBJ2-1; clone size: .; CDR3 length: 17; CDR3 DNA: TGTGCCAGCAGTGAAGAAGGGGGAGCGGGGGGGAGGAATGAGCAGTTCTTC; CDR3 protein: CASSEEGGAGGRNEQFF
D gene: .; V gene: TRBV12-3/TRBV12-4; J gene: TRBJ2-1; clone size: few; CDR3 length: 14; CDR3 DNA: TGTGCCAGCAGTTTAACGGACTATGTTAATGAGCAGTTCTTC; CDR3 protein: CASSLTDYVNEQFF
D gene: TRBD2; V gene: TRBV5-1; J gene: TRBJ2-1; clone size: few; CDR3 length: 17; CDR3 DNA: TGCGCCAGCAGCTTGAATCAGCGGGGATACTCCTACAATGAGCAGTTCTTC; CDR3 protein: CASSLNQRGYSYNEQFF
D gene: TRBD1; V gene: TRBV6-1; J gene: TRBJ1-4; clone size: once; CDR3 length: 14; CDR3 DNA: TGTGCCAGCGGCACAGGGGAGAATAATGGAAAACTGTTTTTT; CDR3 protein: CASGTGENNGKLFF
D gene: .; V gene: TRBV12-3/TRBV12-4; J gene: TRBJ1-5; clone size: .; CDR3 length: 13; CDR3 DNA: TGTGCCAGCAAATGGGAGGGGATGACGCCCCAGCATTTT; CDR3 protein: CASKWEGMTPQHF
D gene: .; V gene: TRBV20-1; J gene: TRBJ2-7; clone size: .; CDR3 length: 14; CDR3 DNA: TGCAGTGCTAGAGAGCGTGGGGGGCGCTGGGAGCAGTACTTC; CDR3 protein: CSARERGGRWEQYF
D gene: .; V gene: TRBV3-1; J gene: TRBJ2-3; clone size: .; CDR3 length: 14; CDR3 DNA: TGTGCCAGCGGAAGGGACCAACACACAGATACGCAGTATTTT; CDR3 protein: CASGRDQHTDTQYF
D gene: TRBD2; V gene: TRBV20-1; J gene: TRBJ2-7; clone size: few; CDR3 length: 15; CDR3 DNA: TGCAGTGCTAGAGGCGGGACTAGCGGGATTGGTGAGCAGTACTTC; CDR3 protein: CSARGGTSGIGEQYF
D gene: .; V gene: TRBV6-5; J gene: TRBJ1-1; clone size: .; CDR3 length: 13; CDR3 DNA: TGTGCCAGCACTGACGCAGGGAGCACTGAAGCTTTCTTT; CDR3 protein: CASTDAGSTEAFF
D gene: .; V gene: TRBV9; J gene: TRBJ1-4; clone size: .; CDR3 length: 14; CDR3 DNA: TGTGCCAGCAGCGCTTCAATTTCCCCGGAAAAACTGTTTTTT; CDR3 protein: CASSASISPEKLFF
D gene: TRBD2; V gene: TRBV3-1; J gene: TRBJ2-1; clone size: .; CDR3 length: 17; CDR3 DNA: TGTGCCAGCAGCCAAGGGGGTAGCGGGAGTTCTGACTATGAGCAGTTCTTC; CDR3 protein: CASSQGGSGSSDYEQFF
D gene: .; V gene: TRBV20-1; J gene: TRBJ2-5; clone size: few; CDR3 length: 11; CDR3 DNA: TGCAGTGCTAGAGATGGGGGGACCCAGTACTTC; CDR3 protein: CSARDGGTQYF
D gene: .; V gene: TRBV10-3; J gene: TRBJ1-2; clone size: few; CDR3 length: 13; CDR3 DNA: TGTGCCATCAGTGAGGACAGCCTCTATGGCTACACCTTC; CDR3 protein: CAISEDSLYGYTF
D gene: .; V gene: TRBV6-5; J gene: TRBJ1-1; clone size: .; CDR3 length: 13; CDR3 DNA: TGTGCCAGCAGCTGGGACATGAACACTGAAGCTTTCTTT; CDR3 protein: CASSWDMNTEAFF
D gene: TRBD1; V gene: TRBV7-9; J gene: TRBJ2-1; clone size: .; CDR3 length: 15; CDR3 DNA: TGTGCCAGCAGCCTCCGGGACAGTCAGGGAAATGAGCAGTTCTTC; CDR3 protein: CASSLRDSQGNEQFF
D gene: .; V gene: TRBV4-2; J gene: TRBJ2-1; clone size: .; CDR3 length: 19; CDR3 DNA: TGTGCCAGCAGCCAAGGGATAGAGACGGGGACACCACTCTACAATGAGCAGTTCTTC; CDR3 protein: CASSQGIETGTPLYNEQFF
D gene: .; V gene: TRBV6-6; J gene: TRBJ1-1; clone size: .; CDR3 length: 12; CDR3 DNA: TGTGCCAGCATCCTAGACGGGTATGAAGCTTTCTTT; CDR3 protein: CASILDGYEAFF
D gene: TRBD1; V gene: TRBV12-3/TRBV12-4; J gene: TRBJ1-1; clone size: few; CDR3 length: 11; CDR3 DNA: TGTGCCAGCACCGCTGGGACAGGGACTTTCTTT; CDR3 protein: CASTAGTGTFF
D gene: TRBD1; V gene: TRBV4-1; J gene: TRBJ1-3; clone size: .; CDR3 length: 13; CDR3 DNA: TGCGCCAGCGCCAGGACAGGCGGAAACACCATATATTTT; CDR3 protein: CASARTGGNTIYF
D gene: TRBD1; V gene: TRBV20-1; J gene: TRBJ2-5; clone size: .; CDR3 length: 14; CDR3 DNA: TGCAGTGCCGAGCTACGGGACAGTCAAAGGACCCAGTACTTC; CDR3 protein: CSAELRDSQRTQYF
D gene: TRBD1; V gene: TRBV20-1; J gene: TRBJ1-2; clone size: .; CDR3 length: 14; CDR3 DNA: TGCAGTGCTACCCAGGACAGGGATGGATATGGCTACACCTTC; CDR3 protein: CSATQDRDGYGYTF